The rows below give T cell receptor beta chains drawn from one sample of a study of cytomegalovirus exposure and HLA in healthy donors. The table came from immunoSEQ multiplex PCR; TCRdb's copy has only in-frame clones and leaves some out. The repertoire holds fewer than 120,000 clones, with nearly 80% as singletons. Specimen: PBMCs. These receptors were collected from a woman younger than 45 in good health and CMV-seronegative. Both conserved end residues are part of each CDR3. D genes are given only for firm matches. Clone size is not always given. Where it is, it says once, few, many or a class for expanded clones.

NA	TRBV5-1	TRBJ2-2	TRBD1	CASSSGTGVTGELFF	TGCGCCAGCAGCTCCGGGACAGGGGTTACCGGGGAGCTGTTTTTT
NA	TRBV30	TRBJ2-1	NA	CAWSVLTNNEQFF	TGTGCCTGGAGTGTCCTAACCAACAATGAGCAGTTCTTC
NA	TRBV6-1	TRBJ1-4	TRBD1	CASRLPGQADEKLFF	TGTGCCAGCAGGCTACCGGGACAGGCCGATGAAAAACTGTTTTTT
NA	TRBV10-3	TRBJ1-2	NA	CAIGGETSNYGYTF	TGTGCCATCGGGGGGGAGACTTCTAACTATGGCTACACCTTC
NA	TRBV2	TRBJ2-2	NA	CASNRDTNTGELFF	TGTGCCAGCAACAGGGACACGAACACCGGGGAGCTGTTTTTT
NA	TRBV28	TRBJ2-7	TRBD1	CASSLSGQGIEQYF	TGTGCCAGCAGTCTTTCGGGACAGGGGATCGAGCAGTACTTC
NA	TRBV5-1	TRBJ2-6	TRBD1	CASSPGQASPWAGANVLTF	TGCGCCAGCAGCCCGGGACAGGCCTCCCCCTGGGCTGGGGCCAACGTCCTGACTTTC
once	TRBV6-5	TRBJ1-2	NA	CASSYAGVVGYTF	TGTGCCAGCAGTTACGCAGGGGTAGTCGGCTACACCTTC
few	TRBV30	TRBJ2-3	NA	CAWSGGVLSSGDTQYF	TGTGCCTGGAGTGGGGGAGTTCTGTCGTCGGGGGATACGCAGTATTTT
once	TRBV6-5	TRBJ2-7	TRBD2	CASSYLAGGRNEQYF	TGTGCCAGCAGTTACTTAGCGGGGGGGCGTAACGAGCAGTACTTC
few	TRBV10-2	TRBJ1-6	NA	CASSERQIDSPLHF	TGCGCCAGCAGTGAAAGACAGATCGATTCACCCCTCCACTTT
NA	TRBV19	TRBJ1-6	NA	CASSIRGYNSPLHF	TGTGCCAGTAGTATTAGGGGCTATAATTCACCCCTCCACTTT
NA	TRBV2	TRBJ1-1	NA	CASRILPRGRAEAFF	TGTGCCAGCAGAATCCTCCCCCGAGGGCGCGCTGAAGCTTTCTTT
NA	TRBV6-5	TRBJ1-1	TRBD1	CASSYQTGRHTEAFF	TGTGCCAGCAGTTACCAGACAGGGCGTCACACTGAAGCTTTCTTT
NA	TRBV7-9	TRBJ2-7	NA	CASSRSGSYEQYF	TGTGCCAGCAGCCGATCGGGGTCCTACGAGCAGTACTTC
NA	TRBV7-8	TRBJ1-5	NA	CASSFTGKRGPQHF	TGTGCCAGCAGCTTTACAGGGAAGCGGGGGCCCCAGCATTTT
NA	TRBV7-9	TRBJ1-6	TRBD1	CASSRRTGFNSPLHF	TGTGCCAGCAGCAGGCGGACAGGGTTTAATTCACCCCTCCACTTT
NA	TRBV11-2	TRBJ2-7	NA	CASSPDSRSYEQYF	TGTGCCAGCAGCCCCGACAGTCGCTCCTACGAGCAGTACTTC